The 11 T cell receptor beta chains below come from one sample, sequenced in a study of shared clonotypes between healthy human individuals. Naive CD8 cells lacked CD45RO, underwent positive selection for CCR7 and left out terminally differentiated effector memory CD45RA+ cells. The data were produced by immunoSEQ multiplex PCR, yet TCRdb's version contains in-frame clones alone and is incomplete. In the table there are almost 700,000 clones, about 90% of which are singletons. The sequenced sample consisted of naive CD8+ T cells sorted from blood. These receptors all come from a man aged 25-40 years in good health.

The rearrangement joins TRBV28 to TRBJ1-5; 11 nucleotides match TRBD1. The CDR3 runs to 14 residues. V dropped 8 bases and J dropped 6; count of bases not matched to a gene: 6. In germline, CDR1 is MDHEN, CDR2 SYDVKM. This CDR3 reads CASSGTGGFQPQHF. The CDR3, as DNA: TGTGCCAGCTCCGGGACAGGGGGATTTCAGCCCCAGCATTTT.

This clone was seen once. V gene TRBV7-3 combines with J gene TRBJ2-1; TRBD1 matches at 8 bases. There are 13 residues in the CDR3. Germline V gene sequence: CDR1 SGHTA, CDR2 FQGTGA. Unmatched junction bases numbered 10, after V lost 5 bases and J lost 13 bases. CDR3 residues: CASSIPPGQDQFF. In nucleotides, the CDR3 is TGTGCCAGCAGCATACCACCGGGACAGGATCAGTTCTTC. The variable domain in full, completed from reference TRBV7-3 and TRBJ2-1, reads GAGVSQTPSNKVTEKGKYVELRCDPISGHTALYWYRQSLGQGPEFLIYFQGTGAADDSGLPNDRFFAVRPEGSVSTLKIQRTERGDSAVYLCASSIPPGQDQFFGPGTRLTVL.

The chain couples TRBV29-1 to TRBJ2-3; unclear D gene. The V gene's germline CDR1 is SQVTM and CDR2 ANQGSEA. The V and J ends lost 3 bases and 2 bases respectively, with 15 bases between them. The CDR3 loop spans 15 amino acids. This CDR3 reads CSVDLSGRSTDTQYF. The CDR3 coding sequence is TGCAGCGTTGATCTGTCAGGTCGTTCCACAGATACGCAGTATTTT.

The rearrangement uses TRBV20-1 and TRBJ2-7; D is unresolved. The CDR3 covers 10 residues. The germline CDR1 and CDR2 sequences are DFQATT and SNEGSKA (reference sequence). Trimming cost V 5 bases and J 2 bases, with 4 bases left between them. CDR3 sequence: CSAGTYEQYF. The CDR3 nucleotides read TGCAGTGCTGGGACCTACGAGCAGTACTTC.

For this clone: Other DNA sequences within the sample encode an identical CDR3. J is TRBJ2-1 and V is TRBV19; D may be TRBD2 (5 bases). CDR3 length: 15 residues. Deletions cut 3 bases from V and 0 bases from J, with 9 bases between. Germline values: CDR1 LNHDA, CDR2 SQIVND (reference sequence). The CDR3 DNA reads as TGTGCCAGTAGTATCTCGGGAAGCTCCTACAATGAGCAGTTCTTC. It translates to CASSISGSSYNEQFF.

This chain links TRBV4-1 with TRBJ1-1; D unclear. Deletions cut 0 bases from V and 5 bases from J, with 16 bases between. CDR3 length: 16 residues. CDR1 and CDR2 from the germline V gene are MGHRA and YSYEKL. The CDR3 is CASSQDQGPSGTEAFF. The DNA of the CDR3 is TGCGCCAGCAGCCAAGATCAAGGACCGTCGGGTACTGAAGCTTTCTTT.

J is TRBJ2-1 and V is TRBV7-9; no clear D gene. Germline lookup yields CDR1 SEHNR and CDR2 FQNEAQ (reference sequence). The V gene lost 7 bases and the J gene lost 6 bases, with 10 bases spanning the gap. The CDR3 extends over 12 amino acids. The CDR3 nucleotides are TGTGCCAGCAACGATAGAATCAATGAGCAGTTCTTC. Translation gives CASNDRINEQFF.

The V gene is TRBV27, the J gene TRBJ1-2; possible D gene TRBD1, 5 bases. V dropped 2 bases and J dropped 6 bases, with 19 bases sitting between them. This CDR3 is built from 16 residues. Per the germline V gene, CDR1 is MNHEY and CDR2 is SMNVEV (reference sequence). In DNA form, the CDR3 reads TGTGCCAGCAGTTTACGTCCAGGGACGCTTTCTAATGGCTACACCTTC. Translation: CASSLRPGTLSNGYTF.

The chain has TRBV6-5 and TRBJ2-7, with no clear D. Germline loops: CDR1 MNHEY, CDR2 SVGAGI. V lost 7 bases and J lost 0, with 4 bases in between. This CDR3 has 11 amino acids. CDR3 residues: CASIGSYEQYF. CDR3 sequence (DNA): TGTGCCAGCATCGGCTCCTACGAGCAGTACTTC.

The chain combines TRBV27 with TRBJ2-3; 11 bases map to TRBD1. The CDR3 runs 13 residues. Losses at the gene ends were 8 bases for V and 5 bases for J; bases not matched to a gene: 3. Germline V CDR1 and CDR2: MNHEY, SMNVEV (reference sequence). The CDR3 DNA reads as TGTGCCAGCTCGGACAGGGGGCAAGATACGCAGTATTTT. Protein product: CASSDRGQDTQYF.

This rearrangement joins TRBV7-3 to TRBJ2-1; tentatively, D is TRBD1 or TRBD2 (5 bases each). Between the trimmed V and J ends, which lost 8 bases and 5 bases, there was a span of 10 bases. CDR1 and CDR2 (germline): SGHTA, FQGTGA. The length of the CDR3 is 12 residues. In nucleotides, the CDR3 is TGTGCCAGCGGGGGAGAGGACAATGAGCAGTTCTTC. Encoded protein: CASGGEDNEQFF.